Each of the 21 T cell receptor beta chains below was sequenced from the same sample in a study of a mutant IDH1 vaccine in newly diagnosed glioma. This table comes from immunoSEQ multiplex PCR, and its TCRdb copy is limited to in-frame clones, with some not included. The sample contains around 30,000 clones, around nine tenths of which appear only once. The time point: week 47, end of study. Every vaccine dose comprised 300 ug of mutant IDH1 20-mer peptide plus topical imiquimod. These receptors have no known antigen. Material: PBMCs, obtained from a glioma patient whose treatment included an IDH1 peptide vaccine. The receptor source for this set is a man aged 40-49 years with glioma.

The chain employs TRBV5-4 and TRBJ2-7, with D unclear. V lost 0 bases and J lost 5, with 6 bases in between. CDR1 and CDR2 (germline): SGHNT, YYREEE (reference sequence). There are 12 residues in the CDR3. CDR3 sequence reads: CASSLGVHEQYF. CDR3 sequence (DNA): TGTGCCAGCAGCTTGGGGGTCCACGAGCAGTACTTC.

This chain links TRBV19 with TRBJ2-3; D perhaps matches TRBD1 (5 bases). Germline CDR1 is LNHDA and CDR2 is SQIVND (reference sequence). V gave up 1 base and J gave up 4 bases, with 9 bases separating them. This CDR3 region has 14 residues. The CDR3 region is CASSIAQAADTQYF. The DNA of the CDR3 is TGTGCCAGTAGTATAGCACAGGCGGCAGATACGCAGTATTTT.

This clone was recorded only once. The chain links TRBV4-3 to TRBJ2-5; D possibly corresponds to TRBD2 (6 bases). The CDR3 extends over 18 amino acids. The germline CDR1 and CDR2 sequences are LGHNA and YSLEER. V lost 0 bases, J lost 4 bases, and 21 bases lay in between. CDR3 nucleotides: TGCGCCAGCAGCCAAGAGGCTGCGCGGGGCCCCTTCGGAGAGACCCAGTACTTC. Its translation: CASSQEAARGPFGETQYF.

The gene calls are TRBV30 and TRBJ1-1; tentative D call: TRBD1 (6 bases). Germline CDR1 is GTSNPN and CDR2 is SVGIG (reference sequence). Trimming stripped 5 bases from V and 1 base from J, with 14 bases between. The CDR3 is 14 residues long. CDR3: CAWGTGLQNTEAFF. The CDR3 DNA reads TGTGCCTGGGGAACAGGGCTCCAGAACACTGAAGCTTTCTTT.

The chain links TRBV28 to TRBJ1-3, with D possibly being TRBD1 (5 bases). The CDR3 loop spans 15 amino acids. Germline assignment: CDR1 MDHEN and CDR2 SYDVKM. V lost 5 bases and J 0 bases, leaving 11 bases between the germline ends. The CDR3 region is CASSRDRSSGNTIYF. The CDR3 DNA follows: TGTGCCAGCAGTAGGGACCGTTCCTCTGGAAACACCATATATTTT. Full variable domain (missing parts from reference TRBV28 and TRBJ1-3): DVKVTQSSRYLVKRTGEKVFLECVQDMDHENMFWYRQDPGLGLRLIYFSYDVKMKEKGDIPEGYSVSREKKERFSLILESASTNQTSMYLCASSRDRSSGNTIYFGEGSWLTVV.

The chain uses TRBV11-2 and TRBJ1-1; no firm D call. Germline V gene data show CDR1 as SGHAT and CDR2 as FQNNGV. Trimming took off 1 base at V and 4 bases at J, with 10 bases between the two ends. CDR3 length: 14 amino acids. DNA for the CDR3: TGTGCCAGCAGCTTAGTCACTTTTGGCACTGAAGCTTTCTTT. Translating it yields CASSLVTFGTEAFF.

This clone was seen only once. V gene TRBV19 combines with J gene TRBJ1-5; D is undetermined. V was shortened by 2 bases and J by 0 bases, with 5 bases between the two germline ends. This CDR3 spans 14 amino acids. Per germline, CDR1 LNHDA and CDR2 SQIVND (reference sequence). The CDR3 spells CASSITASNQPQHF. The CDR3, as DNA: TGTGCCAGTAGTATAACAGCTAGCAATCAGCCCCAGCATTTT.

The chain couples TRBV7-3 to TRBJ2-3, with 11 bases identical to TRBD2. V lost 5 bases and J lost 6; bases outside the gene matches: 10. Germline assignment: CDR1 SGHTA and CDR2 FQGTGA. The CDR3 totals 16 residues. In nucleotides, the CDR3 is TGTGCCAGCAGCCTCCCCGGGACTAGCGGCCCCGATACGCAGTATTTT. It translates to CASSLPGTSGPDTQYF.

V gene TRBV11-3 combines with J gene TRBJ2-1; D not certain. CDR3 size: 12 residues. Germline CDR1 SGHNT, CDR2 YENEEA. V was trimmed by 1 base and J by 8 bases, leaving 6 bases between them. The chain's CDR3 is CASSLVDDEQFF. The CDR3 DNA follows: TGTGCCAGCAGCTTAGTAGACGATGAGCAGTTCTTC. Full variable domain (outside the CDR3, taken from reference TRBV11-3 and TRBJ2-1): EAGVVQSPRYKIIEKKQPVAFWCNPISGHNTLYWYLQNLGQGPELLIRYENEEAVDDSQLPKDRFSAERLKGVDSTLKIQPAELGDSAVYLCASSLVDDEQFFGPGTRLTVL.

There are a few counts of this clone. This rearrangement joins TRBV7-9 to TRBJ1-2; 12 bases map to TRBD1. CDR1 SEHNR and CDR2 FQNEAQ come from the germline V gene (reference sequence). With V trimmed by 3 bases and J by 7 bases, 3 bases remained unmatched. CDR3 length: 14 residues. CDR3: CASSLGTGGSGYTF. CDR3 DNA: TGTGCCAGCAGCTTGGGGACAGGGGGCAGTGGCTACACCTTC.

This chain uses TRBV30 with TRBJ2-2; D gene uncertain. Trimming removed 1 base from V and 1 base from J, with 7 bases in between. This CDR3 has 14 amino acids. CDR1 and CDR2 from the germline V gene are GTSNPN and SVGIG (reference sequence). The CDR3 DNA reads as TGTGCCTGGAGTGACACTTTGAACACCGGGGAGCTGTTTTTT. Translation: CAWSDTLNTGELFF.

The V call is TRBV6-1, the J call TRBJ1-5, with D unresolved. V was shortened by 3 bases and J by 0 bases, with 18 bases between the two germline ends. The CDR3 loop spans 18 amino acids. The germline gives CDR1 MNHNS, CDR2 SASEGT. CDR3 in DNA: TGTGCCAGCAGTGACCCCGGGTCCATATCTAATAGCAATCAGCCCCAGCATTTT. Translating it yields CASSDPGSISNSNQPQHF.

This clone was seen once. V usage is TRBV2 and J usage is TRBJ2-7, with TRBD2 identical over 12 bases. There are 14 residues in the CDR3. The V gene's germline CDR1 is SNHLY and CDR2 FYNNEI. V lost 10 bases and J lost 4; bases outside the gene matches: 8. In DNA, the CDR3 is TGTGCCACCCGGACTAGCGGGACTCGGTACGAGCAGTACTTC. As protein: CATRTSGTRYEQYF.

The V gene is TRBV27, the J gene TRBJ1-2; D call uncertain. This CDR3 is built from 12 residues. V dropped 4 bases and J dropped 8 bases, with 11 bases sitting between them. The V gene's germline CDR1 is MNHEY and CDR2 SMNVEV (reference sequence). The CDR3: CASSSSPPGYTF. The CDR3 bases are TGTGCCAGCAGTTCCTCCCCCCCGGGCTACACCTTC.

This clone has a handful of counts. This CDR3 reads CASSSYRGAGEQYV. The CDR3 coding sequence is TGTGCCAGCAGTTCTTACAGGGGTGCCGGCGAGCAGTACGTC. The J gene is TRBJ2-7, the V gene TRBV27, with 7 bases fitting TRBD1. In germline, CDR1 is MNHEY, CDR2 SMNVEV (reference sequence). Trimming removed 4 bases from V and 6 bases from J; junction bases left unmatched: 9. This CDR3 spans 14 amino acids.

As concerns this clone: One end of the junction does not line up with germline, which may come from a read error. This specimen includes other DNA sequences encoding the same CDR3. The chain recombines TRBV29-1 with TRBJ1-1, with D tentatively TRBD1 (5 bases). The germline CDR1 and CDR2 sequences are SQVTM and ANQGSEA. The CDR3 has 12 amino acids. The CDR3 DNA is TGCAGCGTTGGGGGCAGTGTGACTGAAGCCTTCTTT. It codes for CSVGGSVTEAFF. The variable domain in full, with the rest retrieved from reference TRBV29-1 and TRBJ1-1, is SAVISQKPSRDICQRGTSLTIQCQVDSQVTMMFWYRQQPGQSLTLIATANQGSEATYESGFVIDKFPISRPNLTFSTLTVSNMSPEDSSIYLCSVGGSVTEAFFGQGTRLTVV.

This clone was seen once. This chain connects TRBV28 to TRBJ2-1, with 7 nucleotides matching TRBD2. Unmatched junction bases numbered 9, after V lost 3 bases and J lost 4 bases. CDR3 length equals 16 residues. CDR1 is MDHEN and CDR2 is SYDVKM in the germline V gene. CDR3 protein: CASSLGGVVSYNEQFF. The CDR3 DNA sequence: TGTGCCAGCAGTTTGGGGGGGGTGGTAAGTTACAATGAGCAGTTCTTC.

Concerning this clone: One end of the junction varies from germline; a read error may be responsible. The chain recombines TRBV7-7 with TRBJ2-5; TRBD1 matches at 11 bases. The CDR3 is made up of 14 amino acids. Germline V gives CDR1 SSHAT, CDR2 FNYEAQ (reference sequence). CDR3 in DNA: TGTGCTAGCAGCCCGGGGACAGGGGGAGAGACCCAGTACTTC. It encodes CASSPGTGGETQYF.

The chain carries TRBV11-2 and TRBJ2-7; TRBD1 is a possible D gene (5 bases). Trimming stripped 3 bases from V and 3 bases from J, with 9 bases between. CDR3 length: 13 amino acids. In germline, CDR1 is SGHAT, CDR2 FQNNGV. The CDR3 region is CASSFSRDYEQYF. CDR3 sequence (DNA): TGTGCCAGCAGCTTTTCCAGGGACTACGAGCAGTACTTC.

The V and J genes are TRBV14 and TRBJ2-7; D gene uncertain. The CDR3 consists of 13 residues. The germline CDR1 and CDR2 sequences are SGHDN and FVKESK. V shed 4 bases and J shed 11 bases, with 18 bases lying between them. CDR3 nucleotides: TGTGCCAGCAGCCCCGTACCCGGTCCGCCAAAGTACGTC. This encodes CASSPVPGPPKYV.

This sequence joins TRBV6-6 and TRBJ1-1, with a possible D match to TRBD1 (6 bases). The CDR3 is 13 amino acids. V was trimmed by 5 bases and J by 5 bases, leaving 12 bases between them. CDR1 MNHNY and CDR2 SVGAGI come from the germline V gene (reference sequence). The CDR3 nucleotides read TGTGCCAGCAGTAATTTCAGGGGAACTGAAGCTTTCTTT. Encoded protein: CASSNFRGTEAFF.